Listed below are T cell receptor beta chains from one sample, sequenced in a study of blood T cell repertoires in COVID-19. Some clones are missing from TCRdb's copy, which holds only in-frame ones; the method was immunoSEQ multiplex PCR. The sample shows about 100,000 clones, around four fifths of them seen only once. The sample comprised peripheral blood. Receptors were obtained from a man aged 70 or older with active or convalescent COVID-19. Both conserved end residues are part of each CDR3. A D gene is named only where the DNA matches it firmly. Not every row has a clone size; where given, it reads once, few, many or a size class.

V: TRBV25-1; size: .; J: TRBJ2-5; D: .; DNA: TGTGCCAGCAGTGAATCGGGGGACTGGGAGACCCAGTACTTC; CDR3: CASSESGDWETQYF
V: TRBV11-2; size: .; J: TRBJ2-1; D: .; DNA: TGTGCCAGCAGCTTATGGACAACATTCCGCCCTACCTCCTACAATGAGCAGTTCTTC; CDR3: CASSLWTTFRPTSYNEQFF
V: TRBV6-5; size: .; J: TRBJ1-4; D: .; DNA: TGTGCCAGCAGTTACCGAGGACCCGGGGATGAAAAACTGTTTTTT; CDR3: CASSYRGPGDEKLFF
V: TRBV7-6; size: .; J: TRBJ2-2; D: TRBD1; DNA: TGTGCCAGCAGCTTTACACAGGGGTACACCGGGGAGCTGTTTTTT; CDR3: CASSFTQGYTGELFF
V: TRBV5-1; size: .; J: TRBJ2-7; D: TRBD1; DNA: TGCGCCAGCAGCAATGACAGGGGGCTGTACGAGCAGTACTTC; CDR3: CASSNDRGLYEQYF
V: TRBV6-2/TRBV6-3; size: .; J: TRBJ2-7; D: TRBD1; DNA: TGTGCCAGCAGTCGGGGACAGCGAGTCTCCTACGAGCAGTACTTC; CDR3: CASSRGQRVSYEQYF
V: TRBV28; size: .; J: TRBJ2-7; D: .; DNA: TGTGCCAGCAGTTCTGGAGGGCAGCCTTATTCCTACGAGCAGTACTTC; CDR3: CASSSGGQPYSYEQYF
V: TRBV12-3/TRBV12-4; size: .; J: TRBJ1-2; D: .; DNA: TGTGCCAGCAGTCAAGGGGTTAACTATGGCTACACCTTC; CDR3: CASSQGVNYGYTF
V: TRBV30; size: few; J: TRBJ1-1; D: .; DNA: TGTGCCTGGACTAGTCAGGGTGGATTCACTGAAGCTTTCTTT; CDR3: CAWTSQGGFTEAFF
V: TRBV24-1; size: .; J: TRBJ2-3; D: .; DNA: TGTGCCACCGGCGACGGGATTGAAAGCACAGATACGCAGTATTTT; CDR3: CATGDGIESTDTQYF
V: TRBV2; size: .; J: TRBJ2-5; D: TRBD1; DNA: TGTGCCAGCAAGAGATGGGACAGCCAAGAGACCCAGTACTTC; CDR3: CASKRWDSQETQYF
V: TRBV27; size: .; J: TRBJ1-6; D: TRBD1; DNA: TGTGCCAGCAGATCCTGGACAGGCAGCAATTCACCCCTCCACTTT; CDR3: CASRSWTGSNSPLHF
V: TRBV27; size: .; J: TRBJ2-7; D: .; DNA: TGTGCCAGCAGTCCCCAACCCGGGGGGCGTCTAGCCGAGCAGTACTTC; CDR3: CASSPQPGGRLAEQYF
V: TRBV27; size: .; J: TRBJ2-3; D: TRBD2; DNA: TGTGCCAGCAGAACTAGCGGGAGCTTCTTAGGAGATACGCAGTATTTT; CDR3: CASRTSGSFLGDTQYF
V: TRBV7-2; size: .; J: TRBJ2-7; D: TRBD2; DNA: TGTGCCAGCAGCGCGGGAGTACTGCCATACGAGCAGTACTTC; CDR3: CASSAGVLPYEQYF
V: TRBV2; size: once; J: TRBJ1-4; D: .; DNA: TGTGCCAGCACCCCAGTGAGGGCCCTTAATGAAAAACTGTTTTTT; CDR3: CASTPVRALNEKLFF
V: TRBV15; size: few; J: TRBJ1-1; D: .; DNA: TGTGCCACCAGCAACCCCCAGGGGACTGAAGCTTTCTTT; CDR3: CATSNPQGTEAFF
V: TRBV6-6; size: .; J: TRBJ2-7; D: TRBD1; DNA: TGTGCCAGCAGTAGACAGGGGGGGAATTCCTACGAGCAGTACTTC; CDR3: CASSRQGGNSYEQYF